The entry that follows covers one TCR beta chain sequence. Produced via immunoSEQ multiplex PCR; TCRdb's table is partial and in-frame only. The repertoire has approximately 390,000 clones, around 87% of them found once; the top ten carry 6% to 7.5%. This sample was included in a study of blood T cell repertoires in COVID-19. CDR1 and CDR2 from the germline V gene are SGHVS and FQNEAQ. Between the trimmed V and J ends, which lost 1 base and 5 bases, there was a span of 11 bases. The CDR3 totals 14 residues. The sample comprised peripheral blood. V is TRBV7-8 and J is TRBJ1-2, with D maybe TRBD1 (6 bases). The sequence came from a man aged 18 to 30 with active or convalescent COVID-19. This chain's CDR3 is CASSLVGGGYGYTF. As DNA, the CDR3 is TGTGCCAGCAGCTTAGTTGGGGGCGGGTATGGCTACACCTTC.